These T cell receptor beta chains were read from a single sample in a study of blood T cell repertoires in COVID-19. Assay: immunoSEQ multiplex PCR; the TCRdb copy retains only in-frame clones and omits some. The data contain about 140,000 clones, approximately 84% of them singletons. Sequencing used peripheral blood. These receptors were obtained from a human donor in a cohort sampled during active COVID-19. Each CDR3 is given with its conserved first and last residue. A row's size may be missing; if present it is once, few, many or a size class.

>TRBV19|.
CASRPIGTGGSNTGELFF
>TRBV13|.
CASSPPGGGSHEQFF
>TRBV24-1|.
CATSDLSSETQYF
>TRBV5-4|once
CASSRDSNEQFF
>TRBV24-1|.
CATSSRGGVTDTQYF
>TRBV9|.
CASSVPTGHPVETQYF
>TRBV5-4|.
CASSAAGANVLTF
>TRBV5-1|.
CASSYGQGEAFF
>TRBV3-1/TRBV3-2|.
CASSQEGLADTYNEQFF
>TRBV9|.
CASSVEAGGPNYGYTF
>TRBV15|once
CATSRDPRSSGNTIYF
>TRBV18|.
CASSPLRGNPQETQYF
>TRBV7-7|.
CASSTDAGGYNEQFF
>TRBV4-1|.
CASSQPRQASEQYF
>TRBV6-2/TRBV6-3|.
CASSFTEHSGNTIYF
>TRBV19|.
CASSLGQGRRGYTF
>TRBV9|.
CASRGRGNYGYTF
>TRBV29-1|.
CSVAGTQKSYNEQFF
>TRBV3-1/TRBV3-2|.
CASSLRQGGGNTEAFF
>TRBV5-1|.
CASSSGLAGGPTSYEQYF
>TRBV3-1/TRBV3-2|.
CASSQQPGLNEQFF
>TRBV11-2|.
CASSLSGWTYEQYF
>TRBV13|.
CASSLDSSGVSKNIQYF
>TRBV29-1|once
CSVDGGWGYGYTF
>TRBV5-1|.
CASSGQGRGSEAFF
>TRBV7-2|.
CASSSDRESYRAKNIQYF
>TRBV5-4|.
CASSSGDRGQRTEAFF
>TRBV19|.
CASSITVSTNEKLFF
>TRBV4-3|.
CASSRDRGSEAFF
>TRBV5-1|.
CASSLRPGFNPAGLNEKLFF
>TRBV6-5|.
CASTPDRAYNEQFF
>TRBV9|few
CASSVSWESGGPFYEQYF
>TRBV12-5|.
CASGLVGTGDLIYGYTF
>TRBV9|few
CASSPPRTGLETQYF
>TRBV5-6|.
CASSYRGSMNTEAFF
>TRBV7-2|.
CASSPDGQSYEQYF
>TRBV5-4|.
CASSPGGSGEKLFF
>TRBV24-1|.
CATSAGTGGYNEQFF
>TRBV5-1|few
CASSLAGTGIEAFF
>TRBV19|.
CASNSGGGMNTEAFF
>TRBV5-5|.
CASSSATGEETQYF
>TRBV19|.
CASSPGGGKYEQYF
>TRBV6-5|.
CASTTGTTYEQYF